The 25 T cell receptor beta chains presented below share a single source sample, sequenced in a study of shared clonotypes between healthy human individuals. CD45RO negativity and positive selection for CCR7 defined naive CD8 cells, a population that excluded terminally differentiated effector memory CD45RA+ cells. This table comes from immunoSEQ multiplex PCR, and its TCRdb copy is limited to in-frame clones, with some not included. The repertoire consists of about 2.1 million clones, with approximately 94% occurring once and the leading ten covering about 1.5%. Sequences were obtained from naive CD8+ T cells from PBMCs. The receptors were gathered from a man younger than 30 in good health. Some clones in this sample may be carry-over from other donors' samples.

CDR3 bases: TGTGCCAGCAGCCAACCGGGACTAGCGGGAGATGAGCAGTACTTC. Its translation is CASSQPGLAGDEQYF. J is TRBJ2-7 and V is TRBV28; 14 bases map to TRBD2. CDR1 and CDR2 (germline): MDHEN, SYDVKM. The CDR3 extends over 15 amino acids. Trimming at V came to 6 bases and at J to 7 bases, leaving 8 bases not matched to a gene.

To note about this clone: This sample also contains other DNA sequences that code for the same CDR3. V gene TRBV9 combines with J gene TRBJ1-4; D is perhaps TRBD1 (5 bases). The germline V gene has CDR1 SGDLS and CDR2 YYNGEE. Trimming pared 0 bases from V and 5 bases from J, leaving 8 bases between. The CDR3 totals 14 residues. CDR3 sequence: CASSVGGDNEKLFF. The CDR3 DNA is TGTGCCAGCAGCGTAGGGGGGGACAATGAAAAACTGTTTTTT. Complete variable domain (other parts from reference TRBV9 and TRBJ1-4): DSGVTQTPKHLITATGQRVTLRCSPRSGDLSVYWYQQSLDQGLQFLIQYYNGEERAKGNILERFSAQQFPDLHSELNLSSLELGDSALYFCASSVGGDNEKLFFGSGTQLSVL.

V usage is TRBV4-3 and J usage is TRBJ2-7; the match to TRBD2 covers 10 bases. Germline CDR1 LGHNA, CDR2 YSLEER. V was clipped by 2 bases and J by 0 bases; unmatched bases: 1. The CDR3 runs to 15 residues. CDR3 sequence (DNA): TGCGCCAGCAGCCAACGACTAGCGGGCTCCTACGAGCAGTACTTC. Translation gives CASSQRLAGSYEQYF.

The rearrangement uses TRBV19 and TRBJ2-1, with 7 bases lining up with TRBD2. The CDR3 has 16 residues. J gave up 3 bases and V 2 bases, and 7 bases lay outside the gene matches. Germline loops: CDR1 LNHDA, CDR2 SQIVND (reference sequence). CDR3 bases: TGTGCCAGTAGTATAACGCTAGCGGAGATCTACAATGAGCAGTTCTTC. Its protein product is CASSITLAEIYNEQFF.

This chain joins TRBV7-8 and TRBJ2-1; D uncertain. CDR1 is SGHVS and CDR2 is FQNEAQ in the germline V gene. V was clipped by 2 bases and J by 9 bases, with 5 bases between them. The length of the CDR3 is 11 residues. Written as DNA, the CDR3 is TGTGCCAGCAGCTTACCCCCTGAGCAGTTCTTC. The encoded protein is CASSLPPEQFF.

The chain uses TRBV6-6 and TRBJ2-7, with a weak D call TRBD1 (5 bases). This CDR3 spans 14 amino acids. Trimming left V 2 bases short and J 2 bases short, with 10 bases between. Germline V gene data show CDR1 as MNHNY and CDR2 as SVGAGI (reference sequence). CDR3 protein: CASSYETETYEQYF. In DNA, the CDR3 is TGTGCCAGCAGTTACGAGACAGAGACCTACGAGCAGTACTTC.

This chain connects TRBV15 to TRBJ1-1; no reliable D call. CDR1 and CDR2 (germline): LNHNV, YYDKDF (reference sequence). V dropped 8 bases and J dropped 0 bases, with 16 bases sitting between them. The CDR3 runs to 15 residues. CDR3 DNA sequence: TGTGCCACCCTCCAGACAACTCACATGAACACTGAAGCTTTCTTT. Its translation is CATLQTTHMNTEAFF.

Points on this clone: Other DNA sequences of this sample code for an identical CDR3. The chain employs TRBV27 and TRBJ2-7, with TRBD1 identical over 8 bases. With 6 bases clipped from V and 1 base from J, the junction kept 2 bases outside the gene matches. The CDR3 spans 13 residues. Per the germline V gene, CDR1 is MNHEY and CDR2 is SMNVEV (reference sequence). CDR3 sequence: CASRGQGSYEQYF. As DNA, the CDR3 is TGTGCCAGCAGAGGACAGGGATCCTACGAGCAGTACTTC.

This rearrangement joins TRBV11-1 to TRBJ2-7, with D possibly TRBD1 on 5 matching bases. The germline CDR1 and CDR2 sequences are SGHAT and FQDESV (reference sequence). The V and J ends lost 5 bases and 6 bases respectively, with 14 bases between them. The CDR3 is made up of 13 amino acids. DNA for the CDR3: TGTGCCAGCAGCCACCAGGGCCCGGGCGAGCAGTACTTC. Its translation is CASSHQGPGEQYF.

This clone was picked up one time. The same CDR3 can be traced to other DNA sequences in this sample. The chain joins TRBV7-9 to TRBJ1-2, with D unresolved. V was clipped by 1 base and J by 7 bases, with 7 bases between them. The CDR3 sequence is 12 residues long. Per the germline V gene, CDR1 is SEHNR and CDR2 is FQNEAQ (reference sequence). Here the CDR3 reads CASSLGGGGYTF. For the CDR3, the DNA is TGTGCCAGCAGCTTAGGTGGTGGTGGCTACACCTTC. Supplemented by reference TRBV7-9 and TRBJ1-2, the full variable domain reads DTGVSQNPRHKITKRGQNVTFRCDPISEHNRLYWYRQTLGQGPEFLTYFQNEAQLEKSRLLSDRFSAERPKGSFSTLEIQRTEQGDSAMYLCASSLGGGGYTFGSGTRLTVV.

This sequence joins TRBV7-2 and TRBJ1-1, with a tentative D call TRBD1 (5 bases). CDR1 SGHTA and CDR2 FQGNSA come from the germline V gene. The CDR3 has 15 amino acids. V shed 1 base and J shed 6 bases, with 15 bases lying between them. Here the CDR3 DNA reads TGTGCCAGCAGCTTAGAAGGCGGGGGGTGGGCTGAAGCTTTCTTT. This encodes CASSLEGGGWAEAFF.

This clone was counted a single time. Other DNA sequences in the sample encode the same CDR3. The rearrangement joins TRBV27 to TRBJ2-7, with 7 bases matching TRBD1. In germline, CDR1 is MNHEY, CDR2 SMNVEV (reference sequence). Trimming cost V 6 bases and J 3 bases; bases outside gene matches: 5. CDR3 length: 13 residues. CDR3 sequence reads: CASSPGQVYEQYF. The CDR3 DNA reads as TGTGCCAGCAGCCCCGGACAGGTCTACGAGCAGTACTTC.

The chain links TRBV28 to TRBJ2-7; a possible D gene is TRBD1 (5 bases). With 3 bases removed from V and 9 bases from J, the gap between germline ends came to 9 bases. The germline V gene has CDR1 MDHEN and CDR2 SYDVKM. The CDR3 loop spans 11 amino acids. CDR3 sequence reads: CASSFDSRQYF. The DNA of the CDR3 is TGTGCCAGCAGTTTCGACAGTAGGCAGTACTTC.

Of note for this clone: This CDR3 is also generated by other DNA sequences in the sample. V usage is TRBV9 and J usage is TRBJ2-5; D gene ambiguous. Germline CDR1 is SGDLS and CDR2 is YYNGEE. The CDR3 runs 12 residues. V lost 2 bases and J 4 bases, leaving 6 bases between the germline ends. CDR3 loop: CASSVGGETQYF. In DNA, the CDR3 is TGTGCCAGCAGCGTTGGCGGAGAGACCCAGTACTTC.

With regard to this clone: Other nucleotide sequences from this sample produce the same CDR3. The rearrangement links TRBV27 to TRBJ1-5; the D is unclear. Trimming left V 5 bases short and J 2 bases short, with 10 bases between. Germline loops: CDR1 MNHEY, CDR2 SMNVEV (reference sequence). This CDR3 has 14 amino acids. The CDR3 DNA sequence: TGTGCCAGCAGTCGAACTGGTGGCAATCAGCCCCAGCATTTT. This translates into CASSRTGGNQPQHF.

The chain has TRBV9 and TRBJ2-1, with a weak D call TRBD1 (6 bases). The CDR3 extends over 16 amino acids. The V end was cut by 2 bases, the J end by 8 bases, with 20 bases between. Germline V lookup: CDR1 SGDLS, CDR2 YYNGEE. CDR3: CASSVGRENEGDEQFF. In DNA form, the CDR3 reads TGTGCCAGCAGCGTTGGAAGGGAAAACGAGGGGGATGAGCAGTTCTTC.

This clone was seen only once. The gene calls are TRBV27 and TRBJ2-1; D gene unclear. The length of the CDR3 is 13 residues. The V and J ends lost 4 bases and 4 bases respectively, with 8 bases between them. Germline CDR1 MNHEY, CDR2 SMNVEV (reference sequence). CDR3 in DNA: TGTGCCAGCAGTTACAGCGCTTACAATGAGCAGTTCTTC. Its translation: CASSYSAYNEQFF.

The genes are TRBV27 and TRBJ2-1; 7 bases are shared with TRBD2. The CDR3 extends over 16 amino acids. The V gene's germline CDR1 is MNHEY and CDR2 SMNVEV (reference sequence). The J segment lost 0 bases and the V segment lost 6 bases, leaving 8 bases of the junction unmatched. The CDR3 loop reads CASRTGGLNSYNEQFF. CDR3 DNA: TGTGCCAGCAGAACTGGGGGACTAAACTCCTACAATGAGCAGTTCTTC.

The CDR3 here is CASGTPSNQPQHF. The CDR3 region has the DNA TGTGCCAGCGGAACACCGAGCAATCAGCCCCAGCATTTT. This chain connects TRBV6-1 to TRBJ1-5, with unresolved D. V gave up 8 bases and J gave up 1 base, with 9 bases separating them. The CDR3 covers 13 residues. Germline V gives CDR1 MNHNS, CDR2 SASEGT.

This chain joins TRBV1 and TRBJ2-3; TRBD2, the D gene given by the table, was not confirmed from the DNA. TRBV1 is a pseudogene segment. The CDR3 is 13 residues long. The CDR3 sequence is CTRASGSPDTQYF. The CDR3 region has the DNA TGCACCAGGGCTAGCGGGAGCCCAGATACGCAGTATTTT.

CDR3 region: CASSLLRGEATNEKLFF. The CDR3 nucleotides read TGTGCCAGCAGCTTACTTAGGGGGGAAGCAACTAATGAAAAACTGTTTTTT. The chain is built from TRBV7-8 and TRBJ1-4; D is possibly TRBD1 (6 bases). Looked up from germline, CDR1 is SGHVS and CDR2 is FQNEAQ. Between the trimmed V and J ends, which lost 2 bases and 0 bases, there was a span of 13 bases. This CDR3 is built from 17 residues.

The chain uses TRBV30 and TRBJ2-7, with D possibly matching TRBD2 (5 bases). The ends were cut back, 5 bases at V and 4 bases at J, with 24 bases in the middle. The germline CDR1 and CDR2 sequences are GTSNPN and SVGIG (reference sequence). This CDR3 has 16 amino acids. The CDR3 DNA reads TGTGCCTGGTTTTTTCTAAGGGCACCAGACTATTACGAGCAGTACTTC. Translated: CAWFFLRAPDYYEQYF. The entire variable domain, with the rest obtained from reference TRBV30 and TRBJ2-7, is as follows: SQTIHQWPATLVQPVGSPLSLECTVEGTSNPNLYWYRQAAGRGLQLLFYSVGIGQISSEVPQNLSASRPQDRQFILSSKKLLLSDSGFYLCAWFFLRAPDYYEQYFGPGTRLTVT.

In its sample, this clone was seen once. The V call is TRBV29-1, the J call TRBJ2-3, with D possibly being TRBD1 (7 bases). Per the germline V gene, CDR1 is SQVTM and CDR2 is ANQGSEA. This CDR3 has 16 residues. V was cut by 1 base and J by 4 bases, with 18 bases left in between. The CDR3 loop is CSVEAPRQGGADTQYF. CDR3 coding DNA: TGCAGCGTTGAAGCCCCTCGGCAGGGGGGAGCAGATACGCAGTATTTT.

V gene TRBV28 combines with J gene TRBJ2-5; TRBD2 matches 7 bases. This CDR3 has 16 amino acids. Germline-derived CDR1 and CDR2 are MDHEN and SYDVKM. V trimming: 1 base; J trimming: 1 base; junction bases outside the gene matches: 6. The CDR3 sequence is CASSLFMASGQETQYF. The CDR3 nucleotides are TGTGCCAGCAGTTTATTTATGGCTAGCGGCCAAGAGACCCAGTACTTC.

This clone was detected once. The chain uses TRBV28 and TRBJ2-3, with TRBD2 matching 9 bases. CDR1 is MDHEN and CDR2 is SYDVKM in the germline V gene. The V segment lost 1 base and the J segment 8 bases; nucleotides outside the gene matches: 7. This CDR3 has 15 residues. The chain's CDR3 is CASSLSLAGAGTQYF. The DNA for the CDR3 is TGTGCCAGCAGTTTATCTTTAGCGGGGGCGGGTACGCAGTATTTT.